The next 28 T cell receptor beta chains were all read from a single sample in a study of shared clonotypes between healthy human individuals. Assay: immunoSEQ multiplex PCR; the TCRdb copy retains only in-frame clones and omits some. The sample lists approximately 940,000 clones; around 80% were seen once. The sample was memory CD4+ T cells sorted from blood. The subset here: CD45RA-negative fraction. These receptor sequences come from a man aged 18 to 29 in good health.

This clone was counted only a few times. The rearrangement uses TRBV5-6 and TRBJ2-2; D may be TRBD2 (8 bases). V was trimmed by 4 bases and J by 7 bases, leaving 17 bases between them. Germline V gives CDR1 SGHDT, CDR2 YYEEEE. This CDR3 region has 15 residues. The CDR3 region is CASSTGRGLVGELFF. The CDR3 bases are TGTGCCAGCAGCACCGGGAGGGGGCTTGTCGGGGAGCTGTTTTTT.

Concerning this clone itself: Other DNA sequences of this sample code for an identical CDR3. The rearrangement links TRBV9 to TRBJ2-7; TRBD2 matches 7 bases. Germline CDR1 SGDLS, CDR2 YYNGEE. V was clipped by 0 bases and J by 5 bases; unmatched bases: 5. This CDR3 comprises 14 residues. The CDR3 loop is CASSVATGRDEQYF. The DNA of the CDR3 is TGTGCCAGCAGCGTAGCTACGGGGAGGGACGAGCAGTACTTC.

The J gene is TRBJ2-3, the V gene TRBV11-2; the D gene could be TRBD1 or TRBD2 (6 bases each). This CDR3 spans 15 amino acids. CDR1 is SGHAT, CDR2 FQNNGV, per germline. V was pared by 2 bases and J by 5 bases, with 14 bases between. In nucleotides, the CDR3 is TGTGCCAGCAGCTTATCCAGGGGCGGGGTAGATACGCAGTATTTT. Its protein is CASSLSRGGVDTQYF.

The sample holds one count of this clone. This same CDR3 is encoded by further DNA sequences in the sample. This chain joins TRBV2 and TRBJ1-4, with D perhaps TRBD1 (5 bases). Per the germline V gene, CDR1 is SNHLY and CDR2 is FYNNEI. V dropped 3 bases and J dropped 1 base, with 6 bases sitting between them. The CDR3 length is 14 residues. The CDR3: CASSDGGTNEKLFF. The CDR3 nucleotides read TGTGCCAGCAGTGATGGGGGAACTAATGAAAAACTGTTTTTT. The full variable domain, in which reference TRBV2 and TRBJ1-4 provide the parts outside the CDR3, is EPEVTQTPSHQVTQMGQEVILRCVPISNHLYFYWYRQILGQKVEFLVSFYNNEISEKSEIFDDQFSVERPDGSNFTLKIRSTKLEDSAMYFCASSDGGTNEKLFFGSGTQLSVL.

V usage is TRBV6-1 and J usage is TRBJ1-1, with 8 nucleotides matching TRBD1. The CDR3 consists of 15 residues. J gave up 1 base and V 3 bases, and 4 bases lay outside the gene matches. CDR1 is MNHNS and CDR2 is SASEGT in the germline V gene. CDR3 in amino acids: CASSDTDRANTEAFF. As DNA, the CDR3 is TGTGCCAGCAGTGACACGGACAGGGCGAACACTGAAGCTTTCTTT.

Of note for this clone: Possible read error: a much larger clone is one base away. The chain recombines TRBV19 with TRBJ1-4; perhaps TRBD1 as D (5 bases). CDR1 and CDR2 (germline): LNHDA, SQIVND (reference sequence). Trimming took 6 bases from V and 3 from J, leaving 11 bases between them. The CDR3 has 14 residues. CDR3 protein: CASRGQGANEKLFF. The CDR3 DNA is TGTGCCAGTAGAGGTCAGGGAGCTAATGAAAAACTGTTTTTT. The full variable domain, with the rest looked up from reference TRBV19 and TRBJ1-4, is DGGITQSPKYLFRKEGQNVTLSCEQNLNHDAMYWYRQDPGQGLRLIYYSQIVNDFQKGDIAEGYSVSREKKESFPLTVTSAQKNPTAFYLCASRGQGANEKLFFGSGTQLSVL.

The rearrangement joins TRBV9 to TRBJ2-5; 10 bases line up with TRBD2. The CDR3 spans 16 residues. The J segment lost 5 bases and the V segment lost 4 bases, leaving 11 bases of the junction unmatched. From germline, CDR1 is SGDLS and CDR2 YYNGEE. The CDR3 DNA sequence: TGTGCCAGCAGCCCCTCGGGAGCGGGAGGGTGGGAGACCCAGTACTTC. Its translation: CASSPSGAGGWETQYF.

The gene calls are TRBV19 and TRBJ2-1; 8 nucleotides agree with TRBD2. J gave up 0 bases and V 4 bases, and 2 bases lay outside the gene matches. Germline CDR1 is LNHDA and CDR2 is SQIVND (reference sequence). The CDR3 contains 15 residues. CDR3 DNA: TGTGCCAGTAGTAACAGCGGGAGCTCCTACAATGAGCAGTTCTTC. It codes for CASSNSGSSYNEQFF.

The V and J genes are TRBV28 and TRBJ1-4; 8 bases map to TRBD1. Per germline, CDR1 MDHEN and CDR2 SYDVKM. V shed 5 bases, J shed 13 bases, and the junction held 9 bases outside the gene matches. The CDR3 has 13 residues. CDR3 sequence: CASSGPTGQGLFF. CDR3 coding DNA: TGTGCCAGCAGTGGGCCCACCGGACAGGGACTGTTTTTT.

This clone was found once. The chain employs TRBV10-1 and TRBJ2-3, with D perhaps TRBD2 (6 bases). This CDR3 has 15 residues. Germline values: CDR1 WNHNN, CDR2 SYGVQD (reference sequence). Between the trimmed V and J ends, which lost 3 bases and 0 bases, there was a span of 10 bases. The CDR3 DNA reads TGCGCCAGCAGTGACTTCGGGAGCAGCACAGATACGCAGTATTTT. Translated, it gives CASSDFGSSTDTQYF.

The chain joins TRBV7-8 to TRBJ1-2; the match to TRBD1 covers 10 bases. Germline loops: CDR1 SGHVS, CDR2 FQNEAQ. The CDR3 is 15 residues long. V gave up 5 bases and J gave up 8 bases; unmatched junction bases: 11. The CDR3 nucleotides are TGTGCCAGCAGCCTGACAGGGGGCACGATCGGAGGCTACACCTTC. Protein sequence: CASSLTGGTIGGYTF.

This sequence joins TRBV27 and TRBJ1-5; the match to TRBD1 covers 8 bases. CDR1 and CDR2 (germline): MNHEY, SMNVEV (reference sequence). The CDR3 extends over 16 amino acids. J was trimmed by 7 bases and V by 5 bases; bases with no gene match: 13. CDR3 in amino acids: CASSTTGTGGAQPQHF. CDR3 sequence (DNA): TGTGCCAGCAGTACCACTGGGACAGGAGGAGCCCAGCCCCAGCATTTT.

Concerning this clone itself: At the DNA level, this CDR3 is encoded by other sequences in the same sample as well. CDR3 DNA sequence: TGTGCCAGCAGCTTAGCCCCCGAGCAGTTCTTC. Encoded protein: CASSLAPEQFF. The rearrangement joins TRBV7-2 to TRBJ2-1; D unresolved. V shed 0 bases and J shed 10 bases, with 4 bases lying between them. CDR3 length equals 11 residues. Germline V gene lookup returns CDR1 SGHTA and CDR2 FQGNSA.

The chain joins TRBV11-1 to TRBJ2-7, with 7 bases lining up with TRBD2. After removal of 5 bases from V and 7 bases from J, the junction contained 11 bases not matched to a gene. This CDR3 comprises 14 residues. Germline assignment: CDR1 SGHAT and CDR2 FQDESV (reference sequence). The CDR3 sequence is CASSPDRLAWEQYF. In DNA, the CDR3 is TGTGCCAGCAGCCCCGACCGACTAGCTTGGGAGCAGTACTTC.

The CDR3 DNA is TGTGCCAGCAGCCCGGGGGGGTACGAGCAGTACTTC. Translated, it gives CASSPGGYEQYF. The chain has TRBV9 and TRBJ2-7; 8 bases match TRBD2. This CDR3 has 12 residues. V shed 4 bases and J 4 bases; nucleotides not matched to a gene: 1. CDR1 and CDR2 (germline): SGDLS, YYNGEE.

The chain uses TRBV21-1 and TRBJ2-2; TRBD1, the table's D call, lacks a check against the DNA. TRBV21-1 is shown as a pseudogene. The CDR3 is 13 residues long. CDR3 nucleotide sequence: TGTGCCAGCAGCAAAGCGGCTCAGGGGGAGCTGTTTTTT. Residues: CASSKAAQGELFF.

The V gene is TRBV7-2, the J gene TRBJ2-7; 12 bases map to TRBD1. There are 13 residues in the CDR3. J lost 9 bases, V lost 5 bases, and 5 bases had no gene match. In germline, CDR1 is SGHTA, CDR2 FQGNSA. The CDR3 DNA is TGTGCCAGCAGCCCCGGGACAGGGGGCTGGCAGTACTTC. Translation gives CASSPGTGGWQYF.

The rearrangement links TRBV5-6 to TRBJ2-3; 8 positions match TRBD2. This CDR3 comprises 14 residues. The germline gives CDR1 SGHDT, CDR2 YYEEEE. V was pared by 0 bases and J by 6 bases, with 3 bases of the junction left unmatched. CDR3 region: CASSLGTSMDTQYF. Written as DNA, the CDR3 is TGTGCCAGCAGCTTGGGGACTAGCATGGATACGCAGTATTTT.

The chain carries TRBV18 and TRBJ1-4; no firm D call. V was clipped by 3 bases and J by 6 bases, with 8 bases between them. CDR1 KGHSH and CDR2 LQKENI come from the germline V gene. CDR3 size: 13 residues. DNA for the CDR3: TGTGCCAGCTCACCGGTAAGGGATGAAAAACTGTTTTTT. This encodes CASSPVRDEKLFF.

The rearrangement uses TRBV5-1 and TRBJ1-6, with 11 positions matching TRBD1. Germline V gene sequence: CDR1 SGHRS, CDR2 YFSETQ. The CDR3 consists of 15 residues. Trimming cost V 4 bases and J 10 bases; bases outside gene matches: 7. The CDR3: CASSPGTGGRSPLHF. CDR3 bases: TGCGCCAGCAGCCCCGGGACAGGGGGTAGATCACCCCTCCACTTT.

The gene calls are TRBV7-2 and TRBJ1-2; no definite D call. CDR3 length: 12 amino acids. Per germline, CDR1 SGHTA and CDR2 FQGNSA. V was clipped by 1 base and J by 9 bases, with 9 bases between them. Here the CDR3 DNA reads TGTGCCAGCAGCTTAGAATTGGGCAGCTACACCTTC. Protein sequence: CASSLELGSYTF.

Points on this clone: This CDR3 is also generated by other DNA sequences in the sample. The V and J genes are TRBV9 and TRBJ2-3; a possible D gene is TRBD1 (6 bases). The CDR3 has 15 amino acids. Germline V gene data show CDR1 as SGDLS and CDR2 as YYNGEE. The V end lost 0 bases, the J end lost 0 bases, and 8 bases lay between the germline ends. CDR3 region: CASSVVGGSTDTQYF. The CDR3 DNA reads as TGTGCCAGCAGCGTAGTAGGGGGTAGCACAGATACGCAGTATTTT.

The V and J genes are TRBV6-6 and TRBJ2-5, with D perhaps given as TRBD1 or TRBD2 (5 bases each). The V and J ends lost 2 bases and 5 bases respectively, with 12 bases between them. Germline V gene lookup returns CDR1 MNHNY and CDR2 SVGAGI (reference sequence). The CDR3 sequence is 14 residues long. This CDR3 reads CASSYLPGAETQYF. The CDR3 bases are TGTGCCAGCAGTTACCTCCCCGGGGCGGAGACCCAGTACTTC.

V is TRBV11-2 and J is TRBJ2-1, with a weak D call TRBD2 (5 bases). CDR1 and CDR2 (germline): SGHAT, FQNNGV. This CDR3 region has 14 residues. V lost 4 bases and J 4 bases, leaving 11 bases between the germline ends. The CDR3 coding sequence is TGTGCCAGCAGCTACCGGAGGAATTACAATGAGCAGTTCTTC. Protein sequence: CASSYRRNYNEQFF.

The chain recombines TRBV29-1 with TRBJ2-1; D gene uncertain. V was trimmed by 6 bases and J by 1 base, leaving 10 bases between them. This CDR3 is 13 amino acids long. CDR1 and CDR2 (germline): SQVTM, ANQGSEA. CDR3 loop: CSVRRFSYNEQFF. The CDR3 DNA is TGCAGCGTCCGGCGGTTTTCCTACAATGAGCAGTTCTTC.

V usage is TRBV25-1 and J usage is TRBJ2-7; 8 bases fit TRBD1. The length of the CDR3 is 13 residues. The germline gives CDR1 MGHDK, CDR2 SYGVNS. The J segment lost 8 bases and the V segment lost 2 bases, leaving 5 bases of the junction unmatched. The DNA of the CDR3 is TGTGCCAGCAGTGAAAGGCAGGGGGCTAAGCAGTACTTC. Translation: CASSERQGAKQYF.

The V and J genes are TRBV18 and TRBJ2-7; D is undetermined. There are 13 residues in the CDR3. With 0 bases removed from V and 0 bases from J, the gap between germline ends came to 3 bases. Germline loops: CDR1 KGHSH, CDR2 LQKENI. CDR3 in amino acids: CASSPPNSYEQYF. As DNA, the CDR3 is TGTGCCAGCTCACCACCAAACTCCTACGAGCAGTACTTC. Looking up the rest from reference TRBV18 and TRBJ2-7 gives the full variable domain: NAGVMQNPRHLVRRRGQEARLRCSPMKGHSHVYWYRQLPEEGLKFMVYLQKENIIDESGMPKERFSAEFPKEGPSILRIQQVVRGDSAAYFCASSPPNSYEQYFGPGTRLTVT.

The chain joins TRBV18 to TRBJ1-1, with TRBD1 as a possible D gene (5 bases). The germline V gene encodes CDR1 KGHSH and CDR2 LQKENI. V dropped 6 bases and J dropped 0 bases, with 14 bases sitting between them. The CDR3 spans 15 residues. The CDR3 nucleotides read TGTGCCAGCTCCCACTCGGGGGGTTTGAACACTGAAGCTTTCTTT. As protein: CASSHSGGLNTEAFF.